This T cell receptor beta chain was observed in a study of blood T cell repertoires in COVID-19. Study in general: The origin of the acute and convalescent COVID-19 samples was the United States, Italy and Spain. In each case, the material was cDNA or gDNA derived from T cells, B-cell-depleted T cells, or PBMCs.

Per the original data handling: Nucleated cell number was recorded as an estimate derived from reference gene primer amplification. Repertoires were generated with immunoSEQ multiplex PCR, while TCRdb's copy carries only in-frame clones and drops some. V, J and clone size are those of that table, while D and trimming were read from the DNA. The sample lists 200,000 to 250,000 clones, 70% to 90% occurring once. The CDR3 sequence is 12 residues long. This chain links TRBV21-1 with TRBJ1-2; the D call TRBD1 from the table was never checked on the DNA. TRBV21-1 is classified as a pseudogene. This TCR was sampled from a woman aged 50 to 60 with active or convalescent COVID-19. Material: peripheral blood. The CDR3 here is CASSTRGHFYTF. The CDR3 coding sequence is TGTGCCAGCAGCACTCGAGGACATTTCTACACCTTC.